This entry features one TCR beta chain sequence. Germline assignment: CDR1 MNHEY and CDR2 SMNVEV (reference sequence). The length of the CDR3 is 12 residues. V lost 7 bases to trimming and J lost 8 bases, with 15 bases between them. This table comes from immunoSEQ multiplex PCR, and its TCRdb copy is limited to in-frame clones, with some not included. The top ten hold around 0.3% of the sample, which has about 92,000 clones, 91% seen once. This sample was taken from a study of OX40 agonist ivuxolimab in advanced cancers. The chain couples TRBV27 to TRBJ2-7, with D uncertain. The sequence came from an adult with an advanced solid tumor such as melanoma, head and neck, liver or kidney cancer. Material: CD4+ or CD8+ T cells sorted from blood, obtained in a trial of the OX40 agonist ivuxolimab. The CDR3 here is CASKSPTSQQYF. Written as DNA, the CDR3 is TGTGCCAGCAAGTCCCCCACGTCACAGCAGTACTTC.